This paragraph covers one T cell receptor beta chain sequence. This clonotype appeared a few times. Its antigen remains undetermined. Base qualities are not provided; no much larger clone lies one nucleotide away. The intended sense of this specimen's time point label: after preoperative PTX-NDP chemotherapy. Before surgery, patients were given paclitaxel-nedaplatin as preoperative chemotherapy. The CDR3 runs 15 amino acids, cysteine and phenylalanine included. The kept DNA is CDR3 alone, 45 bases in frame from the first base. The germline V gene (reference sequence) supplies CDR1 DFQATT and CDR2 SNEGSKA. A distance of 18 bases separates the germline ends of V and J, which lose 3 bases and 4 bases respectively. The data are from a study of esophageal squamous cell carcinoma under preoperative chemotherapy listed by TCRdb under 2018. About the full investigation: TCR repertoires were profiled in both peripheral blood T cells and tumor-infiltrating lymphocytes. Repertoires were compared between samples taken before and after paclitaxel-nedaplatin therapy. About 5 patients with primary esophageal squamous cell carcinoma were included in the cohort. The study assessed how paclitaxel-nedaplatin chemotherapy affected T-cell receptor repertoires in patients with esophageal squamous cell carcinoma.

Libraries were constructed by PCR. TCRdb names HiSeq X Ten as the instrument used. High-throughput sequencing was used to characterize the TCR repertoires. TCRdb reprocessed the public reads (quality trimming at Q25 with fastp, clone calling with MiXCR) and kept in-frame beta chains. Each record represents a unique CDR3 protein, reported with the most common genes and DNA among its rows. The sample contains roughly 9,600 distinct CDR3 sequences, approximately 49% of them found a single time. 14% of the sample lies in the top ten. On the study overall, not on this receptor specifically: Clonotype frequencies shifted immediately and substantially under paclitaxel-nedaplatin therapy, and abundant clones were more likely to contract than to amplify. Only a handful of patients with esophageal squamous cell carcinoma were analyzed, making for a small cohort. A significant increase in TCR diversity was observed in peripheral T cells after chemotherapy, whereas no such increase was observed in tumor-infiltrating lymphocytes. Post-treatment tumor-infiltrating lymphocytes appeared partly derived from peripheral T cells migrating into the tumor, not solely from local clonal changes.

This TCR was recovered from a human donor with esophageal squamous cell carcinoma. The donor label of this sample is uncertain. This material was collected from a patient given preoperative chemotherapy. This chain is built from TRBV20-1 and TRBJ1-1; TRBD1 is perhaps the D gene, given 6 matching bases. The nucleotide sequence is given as TGCAGTGCTAGGACCCCCGGGGGGGCGACCACTGAAGCTTTCTTT. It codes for CSARTPGGATTEAFF.